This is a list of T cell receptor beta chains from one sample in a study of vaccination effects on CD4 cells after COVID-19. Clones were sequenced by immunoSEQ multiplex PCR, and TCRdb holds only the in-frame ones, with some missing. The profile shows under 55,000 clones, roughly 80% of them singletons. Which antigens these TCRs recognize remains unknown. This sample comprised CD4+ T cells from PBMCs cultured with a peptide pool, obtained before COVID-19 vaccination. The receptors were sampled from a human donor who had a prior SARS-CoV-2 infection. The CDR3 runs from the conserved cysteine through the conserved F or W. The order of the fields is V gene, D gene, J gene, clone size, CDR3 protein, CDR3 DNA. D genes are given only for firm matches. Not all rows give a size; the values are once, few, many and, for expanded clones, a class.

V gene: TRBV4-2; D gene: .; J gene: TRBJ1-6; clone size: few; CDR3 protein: CASSREGLGSPLHF; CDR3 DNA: TGTGCCAGCAGCCGTGAGGGTTTGGGTTCACCCCTCCACTTT
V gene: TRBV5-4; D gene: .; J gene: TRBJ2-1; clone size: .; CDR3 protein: CASSLESAPYNEQFF; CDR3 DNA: TGTGCCAGCAGCTTGGAGTCAGCTCCCTACAATGAGCAGTTCTTC
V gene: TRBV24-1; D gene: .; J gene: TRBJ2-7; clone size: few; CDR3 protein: CATSQGYEQYF; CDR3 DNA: TGTGCCACCAGTCAGGGTTACGAGCAGTACTTC
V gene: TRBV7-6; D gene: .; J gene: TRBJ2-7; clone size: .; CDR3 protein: CASSLGGTKNYEQYF; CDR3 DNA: TGTGCCAGCAGCTTAGGGGGGACCAAAAATTACGAGCAGTACTTC
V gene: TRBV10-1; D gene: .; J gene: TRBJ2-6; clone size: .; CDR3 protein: CASSPGQVTVAGANVLTF; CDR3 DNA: TGCGCCAGCAGTCCAGGGCAGGTCACAGTCGCTGGGGCCAACGTCCTGACTTTC
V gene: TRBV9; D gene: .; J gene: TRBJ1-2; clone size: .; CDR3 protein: CASSPRTYVDGYTF; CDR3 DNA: TGTGCCAGCAGCCCCCGGACCTACGTCGATGGCTACACCTTC
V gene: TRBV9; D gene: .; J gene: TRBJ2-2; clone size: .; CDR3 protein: CASSHDPLGSALEELFF; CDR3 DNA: TGTGCCAGCAGCCACGACCCCTTAGGGAGCGCGCTGGAGGAGCTGTTTTTT
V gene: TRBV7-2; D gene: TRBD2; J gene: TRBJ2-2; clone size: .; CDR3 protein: CASRTGLAGGTGELFF; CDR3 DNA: TGTGCCAGCAGAACCGGACTAGCGGGCGGAACCGGGGAGCTGTTTTTT
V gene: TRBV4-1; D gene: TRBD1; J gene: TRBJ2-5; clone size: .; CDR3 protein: CASSPGQVQETQYF; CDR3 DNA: TGCGCCAGCAGCCCTGGACAGGTTCAAGAGACCCAGTACTTC
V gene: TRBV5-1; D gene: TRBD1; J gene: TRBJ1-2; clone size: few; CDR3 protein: CASSEAGTGPYGYTF; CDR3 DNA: TGCGCCAGCAGCGAAGCCGGGACAGGGCCCTATGGCTACACCTTC
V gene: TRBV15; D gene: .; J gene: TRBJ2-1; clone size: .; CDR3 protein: CATSRETGLRFF; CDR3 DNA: TGTGCCACCAGCAGGGAAACAGGGTTACGGTTCTTC
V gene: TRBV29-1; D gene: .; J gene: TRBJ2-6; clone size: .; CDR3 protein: CSVETGANVLTF; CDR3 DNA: TGCAGCGTTGAAACTGGGGCCAACGTCCTGACTTTC
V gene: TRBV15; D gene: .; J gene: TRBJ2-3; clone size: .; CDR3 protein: CATSPRLNTDTQYF; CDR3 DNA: TGTGCCACCAGCCCACGACTTAACACAGATACGCAGTATTTT
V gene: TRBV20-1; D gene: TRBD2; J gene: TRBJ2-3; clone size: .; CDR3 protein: CSASGGEGTDTQYF; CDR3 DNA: TGCAGTGCTAGTGGGGGGGAAGGCACAGATACGCAGTATTTT
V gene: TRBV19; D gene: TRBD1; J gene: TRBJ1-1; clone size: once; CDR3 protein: CASSTRSGQGHTEAFF; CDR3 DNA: TGTGCCAGCAGTACTCGGTCGGGACAGGGGCACACTGAAGCTTTCTTT
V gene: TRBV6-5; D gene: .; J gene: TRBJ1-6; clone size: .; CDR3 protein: CASGQQGPPLHF; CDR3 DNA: TGTGCCAGCGGACAACAGGGTCCACCCCTCCACTTT
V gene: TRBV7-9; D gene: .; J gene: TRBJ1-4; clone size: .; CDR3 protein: CASRGNRATNEKLFF; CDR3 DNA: TGTGCCAGCAGAGGGAACCGTGCAACTAATGAAAAACTGTTTTTT
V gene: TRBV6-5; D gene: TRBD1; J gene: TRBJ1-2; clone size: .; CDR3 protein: CASRGGQGDRGYTF; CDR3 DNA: TGTGCCAGCAGGGGGGGACAGGGGGATCGGGGCTACACCTTC
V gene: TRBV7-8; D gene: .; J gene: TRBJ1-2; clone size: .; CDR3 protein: CASSLAVTVDYGYTF; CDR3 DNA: TGTGCCAGCAGCTTAGCGGTAACAGTCGATTATGGCTACACCTTC
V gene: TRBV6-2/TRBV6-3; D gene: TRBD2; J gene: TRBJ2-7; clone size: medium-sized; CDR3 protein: CASSLVSAGGYEQYF; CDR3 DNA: TGTGCCAGCAGTTTAGTGTCTGCGGGGGGCTACGAGCAGTACTTC
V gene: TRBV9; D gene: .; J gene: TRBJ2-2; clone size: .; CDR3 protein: CASSVAASTGELFF; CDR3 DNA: TGTGCCAGCAGCGTAGCGGCCTCCACCGGGGAGCTGTTTTTT
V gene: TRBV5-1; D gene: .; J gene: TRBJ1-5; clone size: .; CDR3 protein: CASSPLPVNSNQPQHF; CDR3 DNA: TGCGCCAGCAGCCCCCTGCCAGTTAACAGCAATCAGCCCCAGCATTTT
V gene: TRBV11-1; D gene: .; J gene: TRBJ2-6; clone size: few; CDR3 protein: CASSLTGANVLTF; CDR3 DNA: TGTGCCAGCAGCTTAACCGGGGCCAACGTCCTGACTTTC
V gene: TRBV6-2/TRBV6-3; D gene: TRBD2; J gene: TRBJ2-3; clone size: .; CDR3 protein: CASSRRLAGGPADTQYF; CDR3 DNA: TGTGCCAGCAGCCGCCGACTAGCGGGGGGGCCGGCAGATACGCAGTATTTT
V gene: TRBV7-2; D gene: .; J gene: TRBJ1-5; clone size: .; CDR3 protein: CASSSRVGEGRPQHF; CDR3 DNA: TGTGCCAGCAGCTCACGGGTGGGGGAGGGGCGGCCCCAGCATTTT
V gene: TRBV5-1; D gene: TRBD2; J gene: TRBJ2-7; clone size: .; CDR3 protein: CASSLDPGLAGARGEQYF; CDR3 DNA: TGCGCCAGCAGCTTGGACCCGGGACTAGCGGGAGCTCGGGGTGAGCAGTACTTC
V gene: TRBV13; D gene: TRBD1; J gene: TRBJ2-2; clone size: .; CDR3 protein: CASSTSSGTGFSAGELFF; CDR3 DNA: TGTGCCAGCAGCACCTCCTCCGGGACAGGTTTTAGCGCCGGGGAGCTGTTTTTT
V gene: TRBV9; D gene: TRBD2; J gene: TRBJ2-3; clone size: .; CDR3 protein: CASSVGLRGDPDTQYF; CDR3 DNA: TGTGCCAGCAGCGTAGGGTTGCGGGGGGACCCAGATACGCAGTATTTT